The 27 T cell receptor beta chains presented below share a single source sample, sequenced in a study of radiation and T cells in renal cell carcinoma. The table came from immunoSEQ multiplex PCR; TCRdb's copy has only in-frame clones and leaves some out. Here the sample spans 130,000 to 150,000 clones, 88% being singletons. Documented time point: baseline pretreatment blood. As to treatment: 15 Gy SBRT to primary tumor, nephrectomy 4 weeks later. Sequenced here: blood, sampled from a patient whose treatment included radiotherapy and nephrectomy. The receptors were gathered from a woman between 50 and 59 years old with renal cell carcinoma.

The J gene is TRBJ2-7, the V gene TRBV11-2; weak D call: TRBD2 (5 bases). Per the germline V gene, CDR1 is SGHAT and CDR2 is FQNNGV. The CDR3 spans 12 residues. V was shortened by 8 bases and J by 0 bases, with 8 bases between the two germline ends. The CDR3, as DNA: TGTGCCAGCGTCGGGATCTCCTACGAGCAGTACTTC. This encodes CASVGISYEQYF.

This clone appeared once. The chain recombines TRBV2 with TRBJ2-5; D unclear. Between the trimmed V and J ends, which lost 3 bases and 5 bases, there was a span of 10 bases. CDR1 and CDR2 from the germline V gene are SNHLY and FYNNEI. The CDR3 consists of 13 residues. The CDR3 DNA reads TGTGCCAGCAGTGAGGAGTTGGGGGAGACCCAGTACTTC. As protein: CASSEELGETQYF.

In this sample, this clone turned up a few times. This chain joins TRBV29-1 and TRBJ1-4; TRBD1 matches at 10 bases. Germline V gene data show CDR1 as SQVTM and CDR2 as ANQGSEA. Trimming cost V 6 bases and J 0 bases; bases outside gene matches: 4. This CDR3 region has 15 residues. DNA of the CDR3: TGCAGCGTGGGGGACAGGGGAACAACTAATGAAAAACTGTTTTTT. This gives the protein CSVGDRGTTNEKLFF.

The chain links TRBV6-1 to TRBJ2-7; D is undetermined. Trimming removed 7 bases from V and 5 bases from J, with 18 bases in between. Germline assignment: CDR1 MNHNS and CDR2 SASEGT. The CDR3 has 14 residues. CDR3 region: CASTPLGRVHEQYF. CDR3 sequence (DNA): TGTGCCAGCACCCCCTTAGGAAGGGTTCACGAGCAGTACTTC.

This clone appeared once. The chain combines TRBV5-1 with TRBJ2-3; 7 bases fit TRBD1. Trimming took 1 base from V and 4 from J; bases not matched to a gene: 3. The CDR3 is 14 amino acids. Per the germline V gene, CDR1 is SGHRS and CDR2 is YFSETQ. In nucleotides, the CDR3 is TGCGCCAGCAGCTTGAAACAGGGGTCAGATACGCAGTATTTT. It codes for CASSLKQGSDTQYF. The complete variable domain, with remaining parts taken from reference TRBV5-1 and TRBJ2-3, reads KAGVTQTPRYLIKTRGQQVTLSCSPISGHRSVSWYQQTPGQGLQFLFEYFSETQRNKGNFPGRFSGRQFSNSRSEMNVSTLELGDSALYLCASSLKQGSDTQYFGPGTRLTVL.

The gene calls are TRBV9 and TRBJ2-3; D is unresolved. V lost 4 bases and J lost 5, with 11 bases in between. Germline values: CDR1 SGDLS, CDR2 YYNGEE. The CDR3 loop spans 13 amino acids. CDR3 sequence: CASSPVSLDTQYF. The CDR3 DNA reads as TGTGCCAGCAGCCCTGTTAGCTTAGATACGCAGTATTTT.

The chain recombines TRBV5-1 with TRBJ2-3; D gene uncertain. Trimming took 1 base from V and 1 from J, leaving 7 bases between them. The germline gives CDR1 SGHRS, CDR2 YFSETQ. CDR3 size: 14 residues. The CDR3 is CASSLMGGTDTQYF. The CDR3, as DNA: TGCGCCAGCAGCTTGATGGGTGGCACAGATACGCAGTATTTT.

The chain employs TRBV25-1 and TRBJ2-1, with 10 bases matching TRBD1. Losses at the gene ends were 2 bases for V and 7 bases for J; bases not matched to a gene: 2. The germline CDR1 and CDR2 sequences are MGHDK and SYGVNS. This CDR3 spans 14 amino acids. The CDR3, as DNA: TGTGCCAGCAGTGAACCGGGACAGGGGAATGAGCAGTTCTTC. It codes for CASSEPGQGNEQFF.

The V call is TRBV9, the J call TRBJ2-7; no clear D. The CDR3 has 15 amino acids. The V gene's germline CDR1 is SGDLS and CDR2 YYNGEE. Trimming removed 0 bases from V and 3 bases from J, with 13 bases in between. This CDR3 is CASSVEQAPNYEQYF. In DNA form, the CDR3 reads TGTGCCAGCAGCGTAGAGCAGGCCCCAAACTACGAGCAGTACTTC.

The gene calls are TRBV19 and TRBJ1-1, with D unresolved. The V gene's germline CDR1 is LNHDA and CDR2 SQIVND (reference sequence). CDR3 length equals 14 residues. The V end was cut by 7 bases, the J end by 0 bases, with 12 bases between. The CDR3 reads CASTHGGVNTEAFF. The DNA for the CDR3 is TGTGCCAGTACCCACGGTGGGGTGAACACTGAAGCTTTCTTT.

The chain combines TRBV1 with TRBJ2-1; TRBD1, the table's D call, lacks a check against the DNA. TRBV1 is annotated as a pseudogene. The CDR3 runs to 16 residues. The CDR3 loop reads CTSSQDVRGRYNEQFF. The CDR3 coding sequence is TGCACCAGCAGCCAAGATGTGAGGGGGAGATACAATGAGCAGTTCTTC.

The CDR3, as DNA: TGTGCCAGCAGCTTAGGAGGGGACCCCTACAATGAGCAGTTCTTC. Its protein product is CASSLGGDPYNEQFF. This chain joins TRBV11-3 and TRBJ2-1; the D gene could be TRBD1 or TRBD2 (5 bases each). The V gene lost 1 base and the J gene lost 2 bases, with 9 bases spanning the gap. Per germline, CDR1 SGHNT and CDR2 YENEEA. This CDR3 is 15 amino acids long.

V gene TRBV5-1 combines with J gene TRBJ2-7; TRBD1 is a possible D gene (6 bases). With 3 bases removed from V and 2 bases from J, the gap between germline ends came to 15 bases. This CDR3 has 15 residues. CDR1 is SGHRS and CDR2 is YFSETQ in the germline V gene. In DNA form, the CDR3 reads TGCGCCAGCAGCTCGGACGGACAGAGCGCCTACGAGCAGTACTTC. Its protein is CASSSDGQSAYEQYF.

The genes are TRBV19 and TRBJ1-3, with unresolved D. V was clipped by 5 bases and J by 0 bases, with 8 bases between them. Germline V gene sequence: CDR1 LNHDA, CDR2 SQIVND (reference sequence). The CDR3 has 14 residues. The CDR3 protein is CASSPQNSGNTIYF. The CDR3 nucleotides read TGTGCCAGTAGTCCACAGAACTCTGGAAACACCATATATTTT.

This chain links TRBV14 with TRBJ1-1; the D is unclear. The CDR3 runs to 16 residues. CDR1 is SGHDN and CDR2 is FVKESK in the germline V gene. Trimming left V 1 base short and J 2 bases short, with 14 bases between. CDR3 region: CASSQGRGVGNTEAFF. CDR3 nucleotide sequence: TGTGCCAGCAGCCAAGGGCGGGGAGTTGGTAACACTGAAGCTTTCTTT.

This chain joins TRBV18 and TRBJ2-5, with D unclear. This CDR3 region has 14 residues. The V gene lost 4 bases and the J gene lost 1 base, with 10 bases spanning the gap. Germline loops: CDR1 KGHSH, CDR2 LQKENI. The CDR3 sequence is CASSLVTGQETQYF. CDR3 sequence (DNA): TGTGCCAGCTCACTCGTCACGGGCCAAGAGACCCAGTACTTC.

This chain uses TRBV19 with TRBJ1-1; TRBD1 agrees at 7 bases. The V and J ends lost 5 bases and 1 base, in that order; junction bases with no gene match: 7. Germline lookup yields CDR1 LNHDA and CDR2 SQIVND (reference sequence). The CDR3 is 15 residues long. CDR3 nucleotide sequence: TGTGCCAGTAGTTTCTCAGGGGGGGGGAACACTGAAGCTTTCTTT. This translates into CASSFSGGGNTEAFF.

The genes are TRBV2 and TRBJ2-5; D ambiguous. Germline loops: CDR1 SNHLY, CDR2 FYNNEI. The CDR3 sequence is 11 residues long. The ends were cut back, 4 bases at V and 4 bases at J, with 4 bases in the middle. CDR3 nucleotide sequence: TGTGCCAGCAGTGGGGGAGAGACCCAGTACTTC. This gives the protein CASSGGETQYF.

Turning to this clone: A junction boundary mismatches the germline segment, possibly from a read error. This chain connects TRBV7-7 to TRBJ2-1, with 9 bases lining up with TRBD1. Germline CDR1 is SSHAT and CDR2 is FNYEAQ (reference sequence). CDR3 size: 18 residues. CDR3 sequence reads: CASSLAYRTGASVHEQFF. In nucleotides, the CDR3 is TGTGCTAGCAGCTTAGCTTATCGGACAGGGGCCAGTGTCCATGAGCAGTTCTTC.

CDR3 protein: CASSFLAARGYGYTF. In DNA, the CDR3 is TGTGCCAGCAGTTTCTTGGCCGCGAGGGGCTATGGCTACACCTTC. The chain couples TRBV27 to TRBJ1-2, with D perhaps matching TRBD1 (5 bases). Per germline, CDR1 MNHEY and CDR2 SMNVEV (reference sequence). The CDR3 is 15 residues long. Trimming left V 3 bases short and J 4 bases short, with 15 bases between.

The V call is TRBV2, the J call TRBJ1-5, with D perhaps matching TRBD1 (6 bases). Trimming stripped 5 bases from V and 1 base from J, with 12 bases between. This CDR3 region has 15 residues. The germline CDR1 and CDR2 sequences are SNHLY and FYNNEI. The CDR3 nucleotides read TGTGCCAGCAGTCCCAGGGGTTTGAGCAATCAGCCCCAGCATTTT. Translated, it gives CASSPRGLSNQPQHF.

The chain links TRBV7-9 to TRBJ2-3, with D possibly being TRBD1 or TRBD2 (5 bases each). Trimming stripped 4 bases from V and 2 bases from J, with 16 bases between. Looked up from germline, CDR1 is SEHNR and CDR2 is FQNEAQ (reference sequence). CDR3 size: 16 residues. In DNA, the CDR3 is TGTGCCAGCAGCTCTGGGACGGGTTCTTTCACAGATACGCAGTATTTT. This codes for CASSSGTGSFTDTQYF.

This clone was detected only a few times. The chain recombines TRBV9 with TRBJ2-5, with 7 bases aligning to TRBD2. CDR1 is SGDLS, CDR2 YYNGEE, per germline. This CDR3 has 15 amino acids. Trimming at V came to 3 bases and at J to 0 bases, leaving 5 bases not matched to a gene. The CDR3 DNA reads as TGTGCCAGCAGCGCCAACCGGGGGGACCAAGAGACCCAGTACTTC. Protein: CASSANRGDQETQYF.

V and J are TRBV7-9 and TRBJ2-3; D is ambiguous. The CDR3 loop spans 14 amino acids. The V gene lost 3 bases and the J gene lost 0 bases, with 7 bases spanning the gap. Germline assignment: CDR1 SEHNR and CDR2 FQNEAQ (reference sequence). DNA of the CDR3: TGTGCCAGCAGCTTCCTTGCTAGCACAGATACGCAGTATTTT. This sequence encodes CASSFLASTDTQYF.

The chain carries TRBV9 and TRBJ1-2; TRBD1 aligns across 8 bases. Germline CDR1 is SGDLS and CDR2 is YYNGEE. Unmatched junction bases numbered 7, after V lost 1 base and J lost 8 bases. This CDR3 is built from 14 residues. This CDR3 is CASSVFSGGGGYTF. As DNA, the CDR3 is TGTGCCAGCAGCGTATTCTCAGGGGGCGGAGGCTACACCTTC.

The chain couples TRBV7-3 to TRBJ1-3; D is undetermined. Between the trimmed V and J ends, which lost 0 bases and 8 bases, there was a span of 14 bases. CDR1 is SGHTA and CDR2 is FQGTGA in the germline V gene. The CDR3 spans 15 residues. CDR3 residues: CASSLTPNLRDTIYF. The CDR3 nucleotides are TGTGCCAGCAGCTTAACGCCTAACCTCCGAGACACCATATATTTT.

This clone was counted between two and nine times. V is TRBV19 and J is TRBJ1-1; a weak D match, TRBD1 (6 bases). Trimming removed 6 bases from V and 4 bases from J, with 15 bases in between. CDR3 length equals 14 residues. Per the germline V gene, CDR1 is LNHDA and CDR2 is SQIVND (reference sequence). CDR3 in DNA: TGTGCCAGTAGCTTTGGCGGGGGCGTCACTGAAGCTTTCTTT. It yields the protein CASSFGGGVTEAFF. The full variable domain, its missing parts supplied by reference TRBV19 and TRBJ1-1, is DGGITQSPKYLFRKEGQNVTLSCEQNLNHDAMYWYRQDPGQGLRLIYYSQIVNDFQKGDIAEGYSVSREKKESFPLTVTSAQKNPTAFYLCASSFGGGVTEAFFGQGTRLTVV.